The sequence of this TCR beta chain was determined in a study of T cell clonotyping in hematopoietic cell transplantation. Looking at the study overall: Recipient samples before transplant were obtained post-cytoreduction.

On this clone: Its target is not known.

The CDR3 is 14 residues long. V lost 5 bases to trimming and J lost 6 bases, with 11 bases between them. In germline, CDR1 is SGHVS, CDR2 FQNEAQ. Stated time point: recipient sample about 28 days before transplant, after cytoreduction. Here immunoSEQ multiplex PCR was the method, and the copy in TCRdb shows in-frame clones only, minus some. The data hold some 30,000 clones, with over 65% observed a single time. Study results and limitations: Without cell sorting, CD4 versus CD8 contributions remain unresolved. Few recipient clonotypes overlapped donors; over 95% were de novo at given depth. Broader posttransplant TCR repertoire diversity was predicted by graft donor and pretransplant recipient Inverse Simpson Index values.

This clonotype was obtained from a woman aged 30 to 39 with chronic myeloid leukemia. Some clones in this sample may be carry-over from other donors' samples. The V and J genes are TRBV7-8 and TRBJ1-6; D not certain. This sample comprised peripheral blood mononuclear cells, obtained before stem cell transplant. In nucleotides, the CDR3 is TGTGCCAGCAGCCTCGGACCGGTTAATTCACCCCTCCACTTT. This sequence encodes CASSLGPVNSPLHF.